A selection of T cell receptor beta chains follows, all from one sample in a study of T-cell reconstitution after alpha-beta-depleted transplantation in children. Via MiXCR, TCRdb re-called the PCR reads, giving one row per CDR3 protein. In the table there are fewer than 1 million distinct CDR3 sequences, about 16% of which are singletons. Material: PBMCs, mostly from graft donor cells, obtained 360 days after TCRalphabeta/CD19-depleted stem cell transplant. Receptor source: a male patient under 18 who had a stem cell transplant for acute lymphoblastic leukemia, so the T cells may come from the graft donor. CDR3s include the opening cysteine and the closing phenylalanine or tryptophan. D genes are given only for firm matches. Clone size is not always given. Where it is, it says once, few, many or a class for expanded clones.

V gene	D gene	clone size	J gene	CDR3 protein	CDR3 DNA
TRBV6-5	-	many	TRBJ2-7	CASSAPGKQYF	TGTGCCAGCAGTGCGCCGGGCAAGCAGTACTTC
TRBV11-1	-	many	TRBJ2-1	CASSLAGGGEASYNEQFF	TGTGCCAGCAGCTTAGCAGGTGGAGGAGAAGCCTCCTACAATGAGCAGTTCTTC
TRBV5-6	TRBD1	few	TRBJ2-1	CASSLLGQGGAEQFF	TGTGCCAGCAGCTTGCTGGGACAGGGCGGGGCTGAGCAGTTCTTC
TRBV5-1	-	many	TRBJ2-1	CASSLRQAYNEQFF	TGCGCCAGCAGCTTGCGTCAGGCCTACAATGAGCAGTTCTTC
TRBV5-1	TRBD1	-	TRBJ1-5	CASSPRDRGGPQHF	TGCGCCAGCAGCCCCCGGGACAGGGGAGGCCCCCAGCATTTT
TRBV3-1	-	many	TRBJ2-2	CASSPRRLNTGELFF	TGTGCCAGCAGCCCGAGAAGACTTAACACCGGGGAGCTGTTTTTT
TRBV3-1	-	few	TRBJ2-2	CASSQASGRFANTGELFF	TGTGCCAGCAGCCAAGCTTCGGGGCGGTTCGCGAACACCGGGGAGCTGTTTTTT
TRBV9	-	many	TRBJ2-1	CASSAVRQDNEQFF	TGTGCCAGCAGCGCGGTAAGACAGGACAATGAGCAGTTCTTC
TRBV12-3/TRBV12-4	-	few	TRBJ2-7	CASSFRLDDTQQYF	TGTGCCAGCAGTTTTCGCCTGGATGATACGCAGCAGTACTTC
TRBV20-1	-	once	TRBJ2-7	CSVSPGGTSYEQYF	TGCAGTGTTAGTCCGGGCGGGACCTCCTACGAGCAGTACTTC
TRBV18	-	-	TRBJ1-3	CASSPGASGNTIYF	TGTGCCAGCTCACCGGGGGCTTCCGGAAACACCATATATTTT
TRBV28	TRBD2	few	TRBJ2-1	CASNLAGISYNEQFF	TGTGCCAGCAACTTAGCGGGGATCTCCTACAATGAGCAGTTCTTC
TRBV20-1	TRBD1	-	TRBJ1-2	CSARSGQTYGYTF	TGCAGTGCTAGATCGGGACAGACCTATGGCTACACCTTC
TRBV5-1	-	few	TRBJ2-3	CASSFPNPSTDTQYF	TGCGCCAGCAGCTTTCCAAATCCTAGCACAGATACGCAGTATTTT
TRBV20-1	TRBD2	-	TRBJ2-1	CSARVVGGPLEQFF	TGCAGTGCTAGAGTGGTGGGAGGGCCACTTGAGCAGTTCTTC
TRBV12-3/TRBV12-4	TRBD1	-	TRBJ2-4	CASSPAWTGGADLIQYF	TGTGCCAGCAGTCCCGCGTGGACAGGGGGCGCTGATCTCATTCAGTACTTC
TRBV2	TRBD2	few	TRBJ2-7	CASALGGRAPYEQYF	TGTGCCAGCGCACTGGGCGGGAGGGCCCCCTACGAGCAGTACTTC
TRBV7-3	-	few	TRBJ2-1	CASRGQGGPYNEQFF	TGTGCCAGCAGGGGTCAGGGAGGTCCCTACAATGAGCAGTTCTTC
TRBV18	TRBD2	many	TRBJ2-7	CASSPLGLAGDEQYF	TGTGCCAGCTCACCTCTCGGGCTAGCGGGGGACGAGCAGTACTTC
TRBV27	-	-	TRBJ2-7	CASGTLPGSEQYF	TGTGCCAGCGGGACTTTGCCCGGTTCCGAGCAGTACTTC
TRBV5-1	-	-	TRBJ2-1	CASSPTQSLREQFF	TGCGCCAGCAGTCCCACCCAGTCCCTTCGAGAGCAGTTCTTC
TRBV20-1	TRBD2	-	TRBJ2-7	CSARRTSGTYEQYF	TGCAGTGCTAGACGGACTAGCGGTACCTACGAGCAGTACTTC
TRBV7-2	-	-	TRBJ2-7	CASSHQSPARGVPEQYF	TGTGCCAGCAGCCATCAGTCCCCCGCCAGGGGGGTTCCCGAGCAGTACTTC
TRBV4-2	-	few	TRBJ1-3	CASSQEAGGSGNTIYF	TGTGCCAGCAGCCAAGAGGCGGGGGGCTCTGGAAACACCATATATTTT
TRBV20-1	-	few	TRBJ2-1	CSALAPTLNEQFF	TGCAGTGCTTTAGCACCGACCCTTAATGAGCAGTTCTTC
TRBV6-5	TRBD1	few	TRBJ1-2	CASSYRGQGVANYGYTF	TGTGCCAGCAGTTACCGAGGACAGGGGGTAGCTAACTATGGCTACACCTTC
TRBV7-9	TRBD2	-	TRBJ2-1	CASSFSSGSASYNEQFF	TGTGCCAGCAGCTTTTCTAGCGGGAGCGCATCCTACAATGAGCAGTTCTTC
TRBV7-2	-	many	TRBJ2-2	CASSLVVVTGELFF	TGTGCCAGCAGCTTAGTGGTTGTAACCGGGGAGCTGTTTTTT
TRBV24-1	TRBD2	few	TRBJ2-3	CATSDPLAGAGDTQYF	TGTGCCACCAGTGATCCTCTAGCGGGAGCGGGAGATACGCAGTATTTT
TRBV7-9	-	few	TRBJ2-4	CASSPGQPLAKNIQYF	TGTGCCAGCAGCCCCGGACAGCCTCTAGCCAAAAACATTCAGTACTTC
TRBV6-2/TRBV6-3	-	-	TRBJ2-3	CASSYVAAEPTQYF	TGTGCCAGCAGTTACGTAGCAGCGGAGCCTACGCAGTATTTT
TRBV27	-	many	TRBJ2-4	CASSLDSLDIQYF	TGTGCCAGCAGCTTAGACAGTCTCGACATTCAGTACTTC
TRBV29-1	-	many	TRBJ2-1	CSVDDLISYNEQFF	TGCAGCGTTGACGACTTGATCTCCTACAATGAGCAGTTCTTC
TRBV3-1	-	few	TRBJ2-5	CASSQEIVFETQYF	TGTGCCAGCAGCCAAGAAATCGTCTTTGAGACCCAGTACTTC
TRBV12-3/TRBV12-4	TRBD1	-	TRBJ2-7	CASSSRQGASEQYF	TGTGCCAGCAGTTCTCGACAGGGGGCTTCCGAGCAGTACTTC
TRBV11-3	TRBD2	few	TRBJ2-1	CASSVGTSGRGYNEQFF	TGTGCCAGCAGCGTCGGGACTAGCGGGAGAGGATACAATGAGCAGTTCTTC
TRBV7-6	TRBD2	-	TRBJ2-7	CASSLGASGNYEQYF	TGTGCCAGCAGCTTAGGCGCTAGCGGGAACTACGAGCAGTACTTC
TRBV15	TRBD2	-	TRBJ2-7	CATSRDLLAGDEQYF	TGTGCCACCAGCAGAGATTTACTAGCGGGAGACGAGCAGTACTTC
TRBV7-9	-	-	TRBJ2-7	CASSSLLLQRPYEQYF	TGTGCCAGCAGCTCCCTTCTACTGCAGCGCCCCTACGAGCAGTACTTC
TRBV6-2/TRBV6-3	-	-	TRBJ2-5	CASSYQLVAETQYF	TGTGCCAGCAGTTATCAACTAGTCGCAGAGACCCAGTACTTC
TRBV29-1	-	many	TRBJ1-4	CSVRGSTNEKLFF	TGCAGCGTGCGCGGATCAACTAATGAAAAACTGTTTTTT